This T cell receptor (beta chain) was observed in a study of T cell repertoires in ileal Crohn's disease. Study as a whole: At surgery, 30% to 40% of patients smoked, with median disease duration roughly 8.3 years.

Each sample's TCRB immunosequencing used 450 to 650 nanograms of biopsy DNA. This table comes from immunoSEQ multiplex PCR, and its TCRdb copy is limited to in-frame clones, with some not included. The sample has nearly 8,500 clones; approximately 80% are singletons. The study, taken as a whole, reports: Sorted CD8 T cells held more high-frequency clones than CD4.

The germline CDR1 and CDR2 sequences are SGHRS and YFSETQ. Trimming shortened V by 0 bases and J by 7 bases, and 11 bases separated the two germline ends. This CDR3 is 13 amino acids long. Note on this clone: Its antigen is undetermined.

This sequence originates from an adult with Crohn's disease. The rearrangement joins TRBV5-1 to TRBJ2-7; tentatively, D is TRBD2 (5 bases). The sample consisted of ileal tissue. The CDR3 protein is CASSLGLAGEQYF. In DNA, the CDR3 is TGCGCCAGCAGCTTGGGGCTAGCCGGGGAGCAGTACTTC.